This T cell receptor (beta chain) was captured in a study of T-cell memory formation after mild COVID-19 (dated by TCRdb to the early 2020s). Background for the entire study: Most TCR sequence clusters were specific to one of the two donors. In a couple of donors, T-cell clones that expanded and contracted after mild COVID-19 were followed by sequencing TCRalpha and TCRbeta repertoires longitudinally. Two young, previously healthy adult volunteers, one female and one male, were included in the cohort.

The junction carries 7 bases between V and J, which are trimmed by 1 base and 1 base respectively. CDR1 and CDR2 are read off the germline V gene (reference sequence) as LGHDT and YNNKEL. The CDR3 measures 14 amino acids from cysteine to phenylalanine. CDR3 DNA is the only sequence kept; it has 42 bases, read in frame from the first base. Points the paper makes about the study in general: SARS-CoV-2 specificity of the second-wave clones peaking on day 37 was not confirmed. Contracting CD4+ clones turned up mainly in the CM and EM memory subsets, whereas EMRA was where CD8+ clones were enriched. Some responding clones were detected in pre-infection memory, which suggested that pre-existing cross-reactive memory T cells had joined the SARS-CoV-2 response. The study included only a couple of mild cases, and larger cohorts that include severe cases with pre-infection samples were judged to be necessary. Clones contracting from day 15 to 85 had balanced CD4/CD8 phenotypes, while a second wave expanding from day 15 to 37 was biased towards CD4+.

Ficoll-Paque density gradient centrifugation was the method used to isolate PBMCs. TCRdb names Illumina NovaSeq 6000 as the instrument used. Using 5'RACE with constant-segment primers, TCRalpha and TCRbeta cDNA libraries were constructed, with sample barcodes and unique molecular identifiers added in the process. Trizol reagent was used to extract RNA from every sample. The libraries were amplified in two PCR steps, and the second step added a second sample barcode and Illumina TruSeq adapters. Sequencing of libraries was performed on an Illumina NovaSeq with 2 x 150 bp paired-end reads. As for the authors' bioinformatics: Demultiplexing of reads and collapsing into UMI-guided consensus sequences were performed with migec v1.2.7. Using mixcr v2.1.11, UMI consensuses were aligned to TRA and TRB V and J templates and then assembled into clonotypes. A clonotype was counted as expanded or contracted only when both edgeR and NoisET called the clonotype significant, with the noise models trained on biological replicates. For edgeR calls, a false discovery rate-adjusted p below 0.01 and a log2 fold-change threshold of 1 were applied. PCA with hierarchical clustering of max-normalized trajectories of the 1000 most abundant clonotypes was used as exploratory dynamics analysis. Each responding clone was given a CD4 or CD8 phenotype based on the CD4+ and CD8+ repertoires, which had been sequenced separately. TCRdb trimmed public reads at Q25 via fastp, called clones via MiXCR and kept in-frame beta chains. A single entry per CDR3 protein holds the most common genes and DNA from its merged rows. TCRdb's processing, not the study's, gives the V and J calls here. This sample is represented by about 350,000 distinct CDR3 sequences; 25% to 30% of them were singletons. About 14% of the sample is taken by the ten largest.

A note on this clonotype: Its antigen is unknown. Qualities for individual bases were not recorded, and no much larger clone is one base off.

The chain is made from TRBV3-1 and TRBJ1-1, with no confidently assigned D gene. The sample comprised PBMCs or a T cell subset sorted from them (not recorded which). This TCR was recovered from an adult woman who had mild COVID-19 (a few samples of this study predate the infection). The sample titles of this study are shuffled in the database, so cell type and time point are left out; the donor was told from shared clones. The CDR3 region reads CASSQVSGNTEAFF. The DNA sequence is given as TGTGCCAGCAGCCAAGTGAGCGGGAACACTGAAGCTTTCTTT.